This T cell receptor (beta chain) comes out of a study of T-cell reconstitution after alpha-beta-depleted transplantation in children (dated by TCRdb to 2015 to 2016). The study in broad terms: Using TCR repertoire profiling, the study followed T-cell immune reconstitution in a quantitative way in children after TCRalphabeta/CD19-depleted allogeneic hematopoietic cell transplantation.

In its sample, this clonotype was seen a few times. Its antigen specificity is not known. Within one base of it there is no much larger clone, and no base qualities were kept. The library was made by PCR. The sample was run on an Illumina HiSeq 2500. TCR library preparation used molecular barcoding, with unique molecular identifiers applied to normalize quantification of the TCRbeta repertoire. TCRdb reworked the public reads: Q25 trimming with fastp, MiXCR clone assembly, productive beta chains retained. Each entry is one CDR3 protein sequence, shown with its most common DNA and genes. This sample holds a few hundred thousand distinct CDR3 sequences; around a tenth were observed only once. 2% to 2.5% of the sample is in the top ten clones. Here the sequenced sample was PBMCs from the stem cell graft donor, taken from the stem cell graft. The clonotype comes from a human donor who donated a stem cell graft to a child with acute lymphoblastic leukemia.

The CDR3 has the sequence CANSPDRGYTGELFF. The bases read TGTGCCAATTCCCCGGACAGGGGATACACCGGGGAGCTGTTTTTT. The rearranged segments are TRBV12-3 or TRBV12-4 and TRBJ2-2, with TRBD1 matching 9 junction bases. V trim: 10 bases; J trim: 3 bases; unmatched bases: 9. Taken from cysteine to phenylalanine, the CDR3 has 15 residues. CDR3 DNA only is kept here, 45 bases in frame from base 1.